The T cell receptor (beta chain) described here comes from a study of T cell changes during pregnancy in multiple sclerosis. Data came from immunoSEQ multiplex PCR; TCRdb stores just in-frame clones and leaves some out. Among about 28,000 clones listed, roughly nine tenths were seen once. Per the germline V gene, CDR1 is MDHEN and CDR2 is SYDVKM. Trimming removed 1 base at V and 0 bases at J, with 16 bases between. The CDR3 is 18 amino acids. Sequences were derived from CD4+ T cells from peripheral blood mononuclear cells, sampled in the second trimester of pregnancy. This clonotype was obtained from a female donor with multiple sclerosis, enrolled in a pregnancy study. The chain has TRBV28 and TRBJ1-3, with a weak D call TRBD1 (5 bases). CDR3 DNA sequence: TGTGCCAGCAGTTTATTTGGTCCAGGGTACTTCTCTGGAAACACCATATATTTT. It specifies CASSLFGPGYFSGNTIYF.